This entry lists 5 T cell receptor beta chains sequenced from one sample in a study of cytomegalovirus exposure and HLA in healthy donors. The PCR employed 60 Vbeta primers together with 13 Jbeta primers. The assay was immunoSEQ multiplex PCR, and TCRdb's table has in-frame clones only and misses some. The sample has roughly 150,000 clones, approximately 80% seen once; the top ten hold roughly 1.8%. Sequencing was performed on PBMCs. The receptor set was obtained from a woman in her 40s in good health and CMV-seronegative.

A few counts support this clone. V is TRBV6-1 and J is TRBJ1-1, with D perhaps matching TRBD1 (5 bases). The CDR3 runs 14 residues. The V gene lost 6 bases and the J gene lost 1 base, with 12 bases spanning the gap. Germline lookup yields CDR1 MNHNS and CDR2 SASEGT. Written as DNA, the CDR3 is TGTGCCAGCAGCTACACAACAGGGAACACTGAAGCTTTCTTT. It translates to CASSYTTGNTEAFF.

This clone was seen a single time. The CDR3 protein is CASSRGRDREGGELFF. The CDR3 DNA sequence: TGTGCCTCCTCCCGGGGTAGGGACAGGGAGGGCGGGGAGCTGTTTTTT. The J gene is TRBJ2-2, the V gene TRBV30; TRBD1 matches 9 bases. Germline-derived CDR1 and CDR2 are GTSNPN and SVGIG (reference sequence). CDR3 length: 16 amino acids. V was pared by 7 bases and J by 7 bases, with 16 bases of the junction left unmatched.

The V gene is TRBV2, the J gene TRBJ1-4; D is possibly TRBD1 (5 bases). CDR3 size: 13 residues. Per germline, CDR1 SNHLY and CDR2 FYNNEI. Deletions cut 5 bases from V and 6 bases from J, with 10 bases between. This chain's CDR3 is CASSPGTYEKLFF. The CDR3 DNA sequence: TGTGCCAGCAGTCCAGGGACTTATGAAAAACTGTTTTTT.

The rearrangement uses TRBV18 and TRBJ2-3; 9 bases agree with TRBD2. The length of the CDR3 is 15 residues. Germline V gives CDR1 KGHSH, CDR2 LQKENI. The V and J ends lost 3 bases and 7 bases, in that order; junction bases with no gene match: 8. The CDR3 nucleotides read TGTGCCAGCTCACCCCCGGGACTAGCATCGAATACGCAGTATTTT. Translated, it gives CASSPPGLASNTQYF.

The chain recombines TRBV6-1 with TRBJ2-1; TRBD2 matches at 7 bases. This CDR3 has 13 residues. With V trimmed by 7 bases and J by 4 bases, 4 bases remained unmatched. The germline gives CDR1 MNHNS, CDR2 SASEGT. This chain's CDR3 is CASKERGYNEQFF. DNA of the CDR3: TGTGCCAGCAAAGAGCGGGGATACAATGAGCAGTTCTTC.